This T cell receptor (beta chain) was obtained from a study of post-analysis software for immune sequencing data. Germline loops: CDR1 SQVTM, CDR2 ANQGSEA. The CDR3 sequence is 11 residues long. Losses at the gene ends were 6 bases for V and 15 bases for J; bases not matched to a gene: 9. Study findings and constraints: Controls showed lower frequencies than patients for a few TRBV segments, and TRBV5-6, TRBV5-1 and TRBV20-1 were among these. Those samples that were prepared in the same batch co-clustered strongly by F measure.

TCR beta cDNA libraries included unique molecular identifiers. With about 0.85 to 10 million T cells as the source, a few hundred thousand cDNA molecules resulted. TCRdb re-called the PCR reads with MiXCR, one entry per CDR3 protein. The table shows about 540,000 distinct CDR3 sequences, with approximately 34% occurring only once. Turning to this clonotype: Its antigen remains unknown.

Sequenced: blood. The receptor was isolated from a girl aged 2-17 years with multiple sclerosis. This sequence joins TRBV29-1 and TRBJ2-1; 9 bases agree with TRBD2. The DNA of the CDR3 is TGCAGCGTCGGGACTAGCAGGGAGGGGTTCTTC. Amino acids: CSVGTSREGFF.